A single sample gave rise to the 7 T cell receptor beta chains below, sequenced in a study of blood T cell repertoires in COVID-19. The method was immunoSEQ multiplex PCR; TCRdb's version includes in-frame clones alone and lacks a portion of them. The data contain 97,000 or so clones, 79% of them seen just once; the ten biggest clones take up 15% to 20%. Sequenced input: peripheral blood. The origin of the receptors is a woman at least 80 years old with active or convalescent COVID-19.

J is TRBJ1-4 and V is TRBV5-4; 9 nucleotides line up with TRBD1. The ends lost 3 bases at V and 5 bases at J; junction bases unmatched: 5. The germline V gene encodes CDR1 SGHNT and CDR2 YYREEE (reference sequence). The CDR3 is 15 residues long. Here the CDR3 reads CASSWGTGRNEKLFF. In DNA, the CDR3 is TGTGCCAGCAGCTGGGGGACAGGGAGAAATGAAAAACTGTTTTTT.

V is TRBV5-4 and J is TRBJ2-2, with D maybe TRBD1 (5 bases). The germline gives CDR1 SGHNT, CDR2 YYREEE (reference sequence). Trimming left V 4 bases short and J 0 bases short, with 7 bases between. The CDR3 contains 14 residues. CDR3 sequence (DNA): TGTGCCAGCAGCAGACAGTCGAACACCGGGGAGCTGTTTTTT. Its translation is CASSRQSNTGELFF.

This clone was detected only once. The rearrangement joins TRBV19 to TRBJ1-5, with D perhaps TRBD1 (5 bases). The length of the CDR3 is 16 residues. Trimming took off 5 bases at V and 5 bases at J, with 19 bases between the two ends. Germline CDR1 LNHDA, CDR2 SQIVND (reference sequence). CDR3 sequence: CASSSRTLRSDQPQHF. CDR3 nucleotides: TGTGCCAGTAGTTCCCGGACATTGAGGTCCGATCAGCCCCAGCATTTT.

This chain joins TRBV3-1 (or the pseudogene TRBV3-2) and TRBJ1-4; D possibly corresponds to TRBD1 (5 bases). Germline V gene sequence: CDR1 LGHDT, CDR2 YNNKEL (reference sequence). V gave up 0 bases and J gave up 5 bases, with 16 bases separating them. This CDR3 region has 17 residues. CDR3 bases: TGTGCCAGCAGCCAAGAGGGGAGGGGCGGAAAAAATGAAAAACTGTTTTTT. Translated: CASSQEGRGGKNEKLFF.

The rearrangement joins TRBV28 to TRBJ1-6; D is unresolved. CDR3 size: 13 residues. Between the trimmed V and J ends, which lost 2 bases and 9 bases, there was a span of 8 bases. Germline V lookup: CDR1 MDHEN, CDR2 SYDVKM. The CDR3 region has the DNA TGTGCCAGCAGTTTAACCCTGAGTTCACCCCTCCACTTT. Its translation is CASSLTLSSPLHF. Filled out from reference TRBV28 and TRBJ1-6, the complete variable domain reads DVKVTQSSRYLVKRTGEKVFLECVQDMDHENMFWYRQDPGLGLRLIYFSYDVKMKEKGDIPEGYSVSREKKERFSLILESASTNQTSMYLCASSLTLSSPLHFGNGTRLTVT.

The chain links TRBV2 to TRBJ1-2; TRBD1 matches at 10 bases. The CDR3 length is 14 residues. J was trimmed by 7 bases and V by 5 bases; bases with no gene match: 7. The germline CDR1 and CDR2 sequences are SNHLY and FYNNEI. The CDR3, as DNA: TGTGCCAGCAGTCCGGACAGGGGGGCGGCTGGCTACACCTTC. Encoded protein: CASSPDRGAAGYTF.

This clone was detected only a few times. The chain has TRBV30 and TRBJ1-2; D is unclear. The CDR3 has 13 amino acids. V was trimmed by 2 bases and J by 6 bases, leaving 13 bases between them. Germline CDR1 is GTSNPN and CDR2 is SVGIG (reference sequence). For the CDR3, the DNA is TGTGCCTGGAGTCGGACGGGAAGTCATGGCTACACCTTC. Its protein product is CAWSRTGSHGYTF. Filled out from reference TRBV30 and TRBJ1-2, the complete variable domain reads SQTIHQWPATLVQPVGSPLSLECTVEGTSNPNLYWYRQAAGRGLQLLFYSVGIGQISSEVPQNLSASRPQDRQFILSSKKLLLSDSGFYLCAWSRTGSHGYTFGSGTRLTVV.